This T cell receptor beta chain originates from a study of cytomegalovirus exposure and HLA in healthy donors. The PCR contained 60 Vbeta and 13 Jbeta primers. Generated by immunoSEQ multiplex PCR, the TCRdb table keeps only in-frame clones and is missing some. The table includes some 130,000 clones, around three quarters detected once. CDR3 size: 14 residues. CDR1 GTSNPN and CDR2 SVGIG come from the germline V gene (reference sequence). At sampling all donors were nominally healthy, likely with unrecorded immune exposures. What was sequenced was PBMCs. This chain links TRBV30 with TRBJ2-5; 8 bases match TRBD1. The J call may not be correct, given that the DNA end is closer to TRBJ2-7. The TCR sequence derives from a middle-aged man in good health and CMV-seropositive. The CDR3 bases are TGTGCCTGGAGTACCGGACAGGGCTCCTACGAGCAGTACTTC. Translated: CAWSTGQGSYEQYF.